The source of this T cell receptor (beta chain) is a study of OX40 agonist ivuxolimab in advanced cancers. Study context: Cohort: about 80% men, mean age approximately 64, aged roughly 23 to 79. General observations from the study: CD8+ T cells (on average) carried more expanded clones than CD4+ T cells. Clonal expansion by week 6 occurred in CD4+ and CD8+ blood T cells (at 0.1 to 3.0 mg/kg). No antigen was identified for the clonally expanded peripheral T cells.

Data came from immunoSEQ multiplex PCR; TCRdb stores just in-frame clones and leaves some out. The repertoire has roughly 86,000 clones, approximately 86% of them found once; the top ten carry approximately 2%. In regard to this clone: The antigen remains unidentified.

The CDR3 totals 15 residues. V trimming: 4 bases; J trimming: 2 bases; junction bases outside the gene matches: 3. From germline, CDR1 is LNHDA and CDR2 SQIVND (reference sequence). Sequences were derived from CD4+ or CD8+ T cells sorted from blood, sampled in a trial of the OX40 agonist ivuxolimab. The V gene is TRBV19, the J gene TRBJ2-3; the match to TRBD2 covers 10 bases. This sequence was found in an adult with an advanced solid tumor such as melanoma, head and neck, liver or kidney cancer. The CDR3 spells CASSTSGGDTDTQYF. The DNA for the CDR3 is TGTGCCAGTAGTACTAGCGGGGGTGACACAGATACGCAGTATTTT. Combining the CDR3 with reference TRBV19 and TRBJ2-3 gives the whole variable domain DGGITQSPKYLFRKEGQNVTLSCEQNLNHDAMYWYRQDPGQGLRLIYYSQIVNDFQKGDIAEGYSVSREKKESFPLTVTSAQKNPTAFYLCASSTSGGDTDTQYFGPGTRLTVL.